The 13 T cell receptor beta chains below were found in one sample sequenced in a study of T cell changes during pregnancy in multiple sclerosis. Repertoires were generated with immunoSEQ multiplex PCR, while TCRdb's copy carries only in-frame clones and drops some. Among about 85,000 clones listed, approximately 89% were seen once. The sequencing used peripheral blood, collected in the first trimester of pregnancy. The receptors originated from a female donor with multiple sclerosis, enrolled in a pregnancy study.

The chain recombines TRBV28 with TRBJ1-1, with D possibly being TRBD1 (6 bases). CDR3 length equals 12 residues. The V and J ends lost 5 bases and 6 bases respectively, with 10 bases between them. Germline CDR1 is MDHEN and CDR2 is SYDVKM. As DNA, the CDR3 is TGTGCCAGCAGTCTCAGGGGCGCTGAAGCTTTCTTT. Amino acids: CASSLRGAEAFF.

The CDR3 DNA reads as TGCGCCAGCAGCCCGCGGGACAGGGGAGGAACCGGGGAGCTGTTTTTT. Amino acids: CASSPRDRGGTGELFF. The J gene is TRBJ2-2, the V gene TRBV5-1, with 10 bases identical to TRBD1. This CDR3 spans 16 amino acids. Germline lookup yields CDR1 SGHRS and CDR2 YFSETQ. Trimming took 4 bases from V and 5 from J; bases not matched to a gene: 8. Supplemented by reference TRBV5-1 and TRBJ2-2, the full variable domain reads KAGVTQTPRYLIKTRGQQVTLSCSPISGHRSVSWYQQTPGQGLQFLFEYFSETQRNKGNFPGRFSGRQFSNSRSEMNVSTLELGDSALYLCASSPRDRGGTGELFFGEGSRLTVL.

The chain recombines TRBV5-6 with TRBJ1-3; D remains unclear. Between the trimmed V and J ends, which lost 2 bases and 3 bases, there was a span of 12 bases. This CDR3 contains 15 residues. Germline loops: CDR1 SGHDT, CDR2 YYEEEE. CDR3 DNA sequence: TGTGCCAGCAGCTTCCGGGTAGCGTATGGAAACACCATATATTTT. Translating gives CASSFRVAYGNTIYF.

CDR3 in DNA: TGTGCCAGCAGCCCCGGCAGGGGGCAGGGTGGCTACACCTTC. It translates to CASSPGRGQGGYTF. The chain recombines TRBV7-2 with TRBJ1-2, with TRBD1 matching over 8 bases. The germline gives CDR1 SGHTA, CDR2 FQGNSA. The CDR3 sequence is 14 residues long. Trimming cost V 5 bases and J 7 bases; bases outside gene matches: 9.

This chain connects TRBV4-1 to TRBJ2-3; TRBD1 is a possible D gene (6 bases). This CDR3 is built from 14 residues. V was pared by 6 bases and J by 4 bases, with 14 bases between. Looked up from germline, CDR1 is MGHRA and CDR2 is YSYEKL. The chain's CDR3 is CASRLTGPADTQYF. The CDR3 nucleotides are TGCGCCAGCAGACTAACAGGGCCAGCAGATACGCAGTATTTT.

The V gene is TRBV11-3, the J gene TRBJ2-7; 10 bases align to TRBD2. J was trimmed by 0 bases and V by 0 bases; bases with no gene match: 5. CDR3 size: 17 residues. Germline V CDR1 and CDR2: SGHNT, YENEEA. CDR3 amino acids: CASSLDFTSGDSYEQYF. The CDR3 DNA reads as TGTGCCAGCAGCTTAGATTTTACTAGCGGGGACTCCTACGAGCAGTACTTC.

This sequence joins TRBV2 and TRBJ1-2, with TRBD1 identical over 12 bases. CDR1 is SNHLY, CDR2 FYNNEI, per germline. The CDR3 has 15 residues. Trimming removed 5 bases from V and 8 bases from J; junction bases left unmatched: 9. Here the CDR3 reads CASSSPGQGAIGYTF. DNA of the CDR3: TGTGCCAGCAGTTCCCCGGGACAGGGGGCTATAGGCTACACCTTC.

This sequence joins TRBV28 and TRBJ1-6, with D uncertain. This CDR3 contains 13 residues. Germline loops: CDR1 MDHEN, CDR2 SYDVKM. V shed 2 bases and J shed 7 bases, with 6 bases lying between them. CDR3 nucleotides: TGTGCCAGCAGTTTACGACAAAATTCACCCCTCCACTTT. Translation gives CASSLRQNSPLHF.

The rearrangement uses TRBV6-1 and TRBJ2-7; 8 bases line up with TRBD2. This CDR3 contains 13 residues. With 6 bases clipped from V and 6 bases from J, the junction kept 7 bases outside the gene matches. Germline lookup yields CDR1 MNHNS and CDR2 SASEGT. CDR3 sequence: CASSGTSIREQYF. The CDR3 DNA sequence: TGTGCCAGCAGCGGGACTAGTATTCGCGAGCAGTACTTC.

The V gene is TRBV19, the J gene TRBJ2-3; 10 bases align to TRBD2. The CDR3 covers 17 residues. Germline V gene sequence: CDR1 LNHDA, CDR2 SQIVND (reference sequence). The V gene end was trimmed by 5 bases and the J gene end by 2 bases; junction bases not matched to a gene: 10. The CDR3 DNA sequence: TGTGCCAGTAGTCTCTCCTCACTAGCGGGGTCCACAGATACGCAGTATTTT. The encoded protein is CASSLSSLAGSTDTQYF.

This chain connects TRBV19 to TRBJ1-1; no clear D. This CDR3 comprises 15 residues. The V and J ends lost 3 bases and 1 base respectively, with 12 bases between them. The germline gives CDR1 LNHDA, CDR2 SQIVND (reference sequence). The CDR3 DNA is TGTGCCAGTAGTATCGGGAAACATCCGAACACTGAAGCTTTCTTT. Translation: CASSIGKHPNTEAFF. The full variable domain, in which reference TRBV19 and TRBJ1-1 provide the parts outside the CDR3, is DGGITQSPKYLFRKEGQNVTLSCEQNLNHDAMYWYRQDPGQGLRLIYYSQIVNDFQKGDIAEGYSVSREKKESFPLTVTSAQKNPTAFYLCASSIGKHPNTEAFFGQGTRLTVV.

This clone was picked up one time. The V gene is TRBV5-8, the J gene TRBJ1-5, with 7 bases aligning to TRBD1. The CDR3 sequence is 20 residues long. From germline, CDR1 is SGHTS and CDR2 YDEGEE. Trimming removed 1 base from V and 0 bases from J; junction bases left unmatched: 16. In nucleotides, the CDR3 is TGTGCCAGCAGCTTGACCTTGAAAGGGGGCGCAAGGTATAGCAATCAGCCCCAGCATTTT. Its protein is CASSLTLKGGARYSNQPQHF.

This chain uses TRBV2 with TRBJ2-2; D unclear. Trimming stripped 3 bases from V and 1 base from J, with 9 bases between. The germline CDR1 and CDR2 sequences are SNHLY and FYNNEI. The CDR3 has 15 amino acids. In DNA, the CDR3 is TGTGCCAGCAGTGAGAGTCGGGTGAACACCGGGGAGCTGTTTTTT. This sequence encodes CASSESRVNTGELFF.